This T cell receptor (beta chain) derives from a study of cytomegalovirus exposure and HLA in healthy donors. Data came from immunoSEQ multiplex PCR; TCRdb stores just in-frame clones and leaves some out. The sample yields 130,000 or so clones, over 65% seen once. V lost 5 bases and J lost 2; bases outside the gene matches: 7. Germline V gives CDR1 MNHEY, CDR2 SMNVEV (reference sequence). This CDR3 comprises 15 residues. The chain carries TRBV27 and TRBJ2-3; TRBD2 matches at 7 bases. The material sequenced was PBMCs. This clonotype was sampled from a woman aged 25 to 39 in good health and CMV-seronegative. DNA of the CDR3: TGTGCCAGCAGTGTCCGAGCGGGAAACACAGATACGCAGTATTTT. Residues: CASSVRAGNTDTQYF.